This T cell receptor (beta chain) was captured by sequencing in a study of T cells in Graves' hyperthyroidism and ophthalmopathy. V was cut by 0 bases and J by 5 bases, with 13 bases left in between. This CDR3 is built from 15 residues. The germline CDR1 and CDR2 sequences are LGHNA and YNFKEQ. Regions amplified from RNA transcripts were the TCR beta CDR3 regions. Carried out on the TCR CDR3, a first-round RT-PCR used the HTBI primer set. TCRdb recomputed calls from the multiplex PCR reads with MiXCR, one row per CDR3 protein. This table has 220,000 or so distinct CDR3 sequences, about a sixth appearing once. Inclusion characteristics of ophthalmopathy patients comprised a Clinical Activity Score of at least 3, a NOSPECS grade of at least 4, and duration under 3 months. On the basis of clinical symptoms, serum thyroxine and TRAb, thyroid ultrasound and orbital computed tomography, diagnoses were made. The PBMCs were taken from approximately 9 ml of fresh peripheral blood.

This clonotype was seen only a few times. Sequencing used blood. The clonotype comes from a woman under 30 with Graves' ophthalmopathy. The chain links TRBV4-2 to TRBJ1-2; D is uncertain. Here the CDR3 reads CASSQDHVSGYGYTF. The CDR3 nucleotides are TGTGCCAGCAGCCAAGATCATGTATCGGGGTATGGCTACACCTTC.